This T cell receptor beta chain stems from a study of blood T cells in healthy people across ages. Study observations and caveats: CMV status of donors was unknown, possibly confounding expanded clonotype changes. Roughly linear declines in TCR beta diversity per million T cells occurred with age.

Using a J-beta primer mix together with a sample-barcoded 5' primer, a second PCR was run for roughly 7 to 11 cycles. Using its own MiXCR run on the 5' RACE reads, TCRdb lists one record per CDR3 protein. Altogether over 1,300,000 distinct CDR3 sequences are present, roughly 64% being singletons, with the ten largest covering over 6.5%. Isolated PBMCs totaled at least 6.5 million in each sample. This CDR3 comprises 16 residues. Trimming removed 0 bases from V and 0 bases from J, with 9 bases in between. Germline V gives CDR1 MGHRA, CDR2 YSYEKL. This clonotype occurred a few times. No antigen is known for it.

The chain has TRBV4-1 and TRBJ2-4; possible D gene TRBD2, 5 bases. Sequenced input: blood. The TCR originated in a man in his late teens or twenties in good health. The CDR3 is CASSQDGGLAKNIQYF. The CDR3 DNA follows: TGCGCCAGCAGCCAAGACGGCGGACTAGCCAAAAACATTCAGTACTTC.